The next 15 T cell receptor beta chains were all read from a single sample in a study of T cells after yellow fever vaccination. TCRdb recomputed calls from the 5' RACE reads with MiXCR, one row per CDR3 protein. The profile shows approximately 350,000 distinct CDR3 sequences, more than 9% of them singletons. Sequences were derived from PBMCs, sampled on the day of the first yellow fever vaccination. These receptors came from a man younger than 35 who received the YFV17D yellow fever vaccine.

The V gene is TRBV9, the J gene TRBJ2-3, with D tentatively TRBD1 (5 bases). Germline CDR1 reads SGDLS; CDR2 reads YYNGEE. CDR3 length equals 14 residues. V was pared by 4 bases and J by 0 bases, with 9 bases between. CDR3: CASSTRQSTDTQYF. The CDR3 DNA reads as TGTGCCAGCAGCACACGACAGAGCACAGATACGCAGTATTTT.

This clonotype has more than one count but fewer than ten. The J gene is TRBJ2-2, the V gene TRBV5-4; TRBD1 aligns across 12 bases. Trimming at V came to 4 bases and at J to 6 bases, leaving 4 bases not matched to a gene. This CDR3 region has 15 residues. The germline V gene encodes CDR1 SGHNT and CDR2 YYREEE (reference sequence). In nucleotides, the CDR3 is TGTGCCAGCAGCCTGGGACAGGGGGCGGCCGGGGAGCTGTTTTTT. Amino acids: CASSLGQGAAGELFF.

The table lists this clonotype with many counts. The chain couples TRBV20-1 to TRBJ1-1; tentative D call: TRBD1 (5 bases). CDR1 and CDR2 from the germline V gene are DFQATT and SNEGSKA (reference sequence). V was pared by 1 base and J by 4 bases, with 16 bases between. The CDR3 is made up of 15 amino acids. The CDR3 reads CSARVGGGVSTEAFF. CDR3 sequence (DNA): TGCAGTGCTAGAGTAGGTGGGGGGGTGAGCACTGAAGCTTTCTTT.

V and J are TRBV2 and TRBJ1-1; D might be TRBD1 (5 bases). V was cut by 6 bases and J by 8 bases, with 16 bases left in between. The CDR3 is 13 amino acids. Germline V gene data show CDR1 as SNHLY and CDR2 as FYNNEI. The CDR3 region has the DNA TGTGCCAGCAGCCGGGACGGGGACGGCGAAGCTTTCTTT. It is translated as CASSRDGDGEAFF.

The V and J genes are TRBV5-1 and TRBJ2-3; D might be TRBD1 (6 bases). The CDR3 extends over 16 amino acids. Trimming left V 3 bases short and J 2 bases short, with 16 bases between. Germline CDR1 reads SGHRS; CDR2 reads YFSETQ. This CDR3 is CASSYVSGAITDTQYF. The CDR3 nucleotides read TGCGCCAGCAGCTACGTTTCAGGGGCCATCACAGATACGCAGTATTTT.

The CDR3 nucleotides are TGCGCCAGCAGCTCCCTCCCGGACCATCTGTACGAGCAGTACTTC. It codes for CASSSLPDHLYEQYF. The V gene is TRBV5-1, the J gene TRBJ2-7, with D hard to call. Trimming cost V 3 bases and J 4 bases, with 17 bases left between them. Looked up from germline, CDR1 is SGHRS and CDR2 is YFSETQ. The CDR3 spans 15 residues. The full variable domain, with the rest looked up from reference TRBV5-1 and TRBJ2-7, is KAGVTQTPRYLIKTRGQQVTLSCSPISGHRSVSWYQQTPGQGLQFLFEYFSETQRNKGNFPGRFSGRQFSNSRSEMNVSTLELGDSALYLCASSSLPDHLYEQYFGPGTRLTVT.

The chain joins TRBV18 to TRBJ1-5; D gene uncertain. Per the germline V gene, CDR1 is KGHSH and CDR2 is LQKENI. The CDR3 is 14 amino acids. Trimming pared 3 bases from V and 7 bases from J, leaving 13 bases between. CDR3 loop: CASSPAVMEQPQHF. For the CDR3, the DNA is TGTGCCAGCTCACCGGCGGTAATGGAGCAGCCCCAGCATTTT.

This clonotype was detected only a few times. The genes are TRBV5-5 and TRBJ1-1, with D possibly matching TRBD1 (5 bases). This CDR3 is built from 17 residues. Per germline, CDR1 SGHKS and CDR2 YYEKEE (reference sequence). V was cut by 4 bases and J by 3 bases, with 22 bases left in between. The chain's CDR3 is CASSPLPGAWFDTEAFF. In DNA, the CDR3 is TGTGCCAGCAGCCCCCTCCCCGGGGCATGGTTCGACACTGAAGCTTTCTTT.

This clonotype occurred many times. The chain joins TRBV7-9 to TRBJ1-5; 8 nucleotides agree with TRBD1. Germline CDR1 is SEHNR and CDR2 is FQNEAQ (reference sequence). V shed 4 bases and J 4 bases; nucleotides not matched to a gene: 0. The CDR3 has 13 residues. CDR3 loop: CASSWTGNQPQHF. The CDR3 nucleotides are TGTGCCAGCAGCTGGACAGGGAATCAGCCCCAGCATTTT.

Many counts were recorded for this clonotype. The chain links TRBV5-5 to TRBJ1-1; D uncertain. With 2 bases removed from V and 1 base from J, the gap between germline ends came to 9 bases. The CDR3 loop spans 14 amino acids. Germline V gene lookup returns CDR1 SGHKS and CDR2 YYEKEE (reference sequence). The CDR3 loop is CASSLFGKNTEAFF. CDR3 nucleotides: TGTGCCAGCAGCTTATTTGGAAAGAACACTGAAGCTTTCTTT.

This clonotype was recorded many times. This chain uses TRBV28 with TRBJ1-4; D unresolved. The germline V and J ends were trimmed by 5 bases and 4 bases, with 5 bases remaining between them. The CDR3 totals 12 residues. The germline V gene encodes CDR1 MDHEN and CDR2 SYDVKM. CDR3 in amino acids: CASSGSNEKLFF. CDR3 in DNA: TGTGCCAGCAGTGGGAGTAATGAAAAACTGTTTTTT.

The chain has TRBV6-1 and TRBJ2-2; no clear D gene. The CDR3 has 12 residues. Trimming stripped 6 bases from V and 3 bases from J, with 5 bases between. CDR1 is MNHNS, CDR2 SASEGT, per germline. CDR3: CASRTDTGELFF. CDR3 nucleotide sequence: TGTGCCAGCAGGACGGACACCGGGGAGCTGTTTTTT.

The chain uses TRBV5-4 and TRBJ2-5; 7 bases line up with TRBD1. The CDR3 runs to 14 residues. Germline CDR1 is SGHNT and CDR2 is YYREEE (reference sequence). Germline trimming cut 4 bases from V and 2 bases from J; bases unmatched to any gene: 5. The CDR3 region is CASSTSTGQETQYF. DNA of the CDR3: TGTGCCAGCAGCACCTCGACAGGGCAAGAGACCCAGTACTTC.

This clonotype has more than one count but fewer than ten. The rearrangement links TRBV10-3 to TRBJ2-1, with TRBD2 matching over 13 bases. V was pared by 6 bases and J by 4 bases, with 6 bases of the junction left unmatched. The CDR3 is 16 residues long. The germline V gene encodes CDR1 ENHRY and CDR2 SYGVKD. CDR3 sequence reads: CAIRERLAGGYNEQFF. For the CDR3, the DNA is TGTGCCATCAGGGAAAGACTAGCGGGGGGATACAATGAGCAGTTCTTC.

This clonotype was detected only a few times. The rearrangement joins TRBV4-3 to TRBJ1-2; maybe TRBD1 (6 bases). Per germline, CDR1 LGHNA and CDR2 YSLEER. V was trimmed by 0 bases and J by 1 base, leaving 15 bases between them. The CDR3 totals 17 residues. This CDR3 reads CASSQEGTPGLNYGYTF. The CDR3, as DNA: TGCGCCAGCAGCCAAGAGGGGACACCAGGACTTAACTATGGCTACACCTTC.